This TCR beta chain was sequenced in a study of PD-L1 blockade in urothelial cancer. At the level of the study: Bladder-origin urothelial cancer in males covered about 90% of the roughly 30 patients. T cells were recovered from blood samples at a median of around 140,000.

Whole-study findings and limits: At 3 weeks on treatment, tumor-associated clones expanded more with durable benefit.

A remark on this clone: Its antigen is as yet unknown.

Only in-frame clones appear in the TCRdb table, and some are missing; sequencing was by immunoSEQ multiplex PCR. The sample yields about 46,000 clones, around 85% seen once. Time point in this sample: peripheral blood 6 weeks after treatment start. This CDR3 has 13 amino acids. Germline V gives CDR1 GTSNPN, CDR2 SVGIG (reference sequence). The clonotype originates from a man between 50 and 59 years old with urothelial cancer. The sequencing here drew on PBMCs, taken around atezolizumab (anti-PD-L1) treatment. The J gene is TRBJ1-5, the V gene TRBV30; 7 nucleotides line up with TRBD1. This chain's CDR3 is CAQGRGKNQPQHF. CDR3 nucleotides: TGTGCACAGGGGCGGGGTAAGAATCAGCCCCAGCATTTT.